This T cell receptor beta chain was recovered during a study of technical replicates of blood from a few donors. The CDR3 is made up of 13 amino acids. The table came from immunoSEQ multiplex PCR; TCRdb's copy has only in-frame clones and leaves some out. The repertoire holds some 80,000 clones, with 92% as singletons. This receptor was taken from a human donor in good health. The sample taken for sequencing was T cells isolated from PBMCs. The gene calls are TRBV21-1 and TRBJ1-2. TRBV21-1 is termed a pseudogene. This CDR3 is CASSSVLEWGYTF. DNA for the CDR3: TGTGCCAGCAGCTCTGTTCTCGAGTGGGGCTACACCTTC.